These 24 T cell receptor beta chains were all obtained from the same sample, sequenced in a study of T cells expressing NK-cell markers. TCRdb processed the 5' RACE reads again and assigns one entry to each CDR3 protein, with no DNA. The listing contains a few hundred thousand distinct CDR3 sequences. Sequencing used blood T cells: a sorted CD56 or NKG2C T cell subset, CD4+ or CD8+ T cells, or bulk PBMC T cells (not recorded which). These TCRs come from a man aged 18-30 years in good health.

V gene TRBV29-1 combines with J gene TRBJ1-1. Looked up from germline, CDR1 is SQVTM and CDR2 is ANQGSEA. This CDR3 contains 12 residues. CDR3 sequence: CSVDRGDTEAFF.

The V call is TRBV28, the J call TRBJ2-3; the D call from TCRdb, TRBD1, cannot be confirmed without DNA. CDR1 is MDHEN and CDR2 is SYDVKM in the germline V gene. This CDR3 has 14 amino acids. CDR3 region: CASSLGQSYSTQYF.

This chain uses TRBV6-5 with TRBJ2-2; TCRdb proposes TRBD1, but this gene call is untestable without DNA. The CDR3 sequence is 17 residues long. Germline assignment: CDR1 MNHEY and CDR2 SVGAGI. The CDR3 sequence: CASSSGAGAKVPGELFF.

The rearrangement joins TRBV29-1 to TRBJ1-1; TCRdb proposes TRBD1, but this gene call is untestable without DNA. This CDR3 is built from 11 residues. Germline CDR1 and CDR2: SQVTM and ANQGSEA. The CDR3 is CSVPLGTEAFF.

The chain uses TRBV20-1 and TRBJ1-4. In germline, CDR1 is DFQATT, CDR2 SNEGSKA (reference sequence). CDR3 length equals 15 residues. This CDR3 is CSARDFRGVGEKLFF.

V and J are TRBV7-9 and TRBJ2-2; TCRdb's assignment of TRBD2 cannot be checked, as there is no DNA. The germline gives CDR1 SEHNR, CDR2 FQNEAQ (reference sequence). This CDR3 is 16 amino acids long. This CDR3 reads CASSAAARVNPGELFF.

The chain uses TRBV7-9 and TRBJ1-4; TCRdb outputs TRBD1, but without DNA this stays unchecked. Per germline, CDR1 SEHNR and CDR2 FQNEAQ (reference sequence). The CDR3 runs to 17 residues. This chain's CDR3 is CASSPGDTAVENEKLFF.

V is TRBV29-1 and J is TRBJ2-7; TCRdb names TRBD2, which stays unverified in the absence of DNA. Per germline, CDR1 SQVTM and CDR2 ANQGSEA. There are 13 residues in the CDR3. CDR3 sequence reads: CSVVGATSYEQYF.

This chain links TRBV3-1 with TRBJ2-1; TCRdb designates TRBD1, a call that cannot be tested without DNA. The CDR3 contains 16 residues. CDR1 is LGHDT, CDR2 YNNKEL, per germline (reference sequence). The CDR3 reads CASSQVPGQGKYEQFF.

The chain carries TRBV5-1 and TRBJ2-7; TCRdb's D gene call, TRBD1, goes unchecked for lack of DNA. The V gene's germline CDR1 is SGHRS and CDR2 YFSETQ. The CDR3 loop spans 13 amino acids. The CDR3 here is CASSAPALGEQYF.

J is TRBJ2-1 and V is TRBV12-3 or TRBV12-4; TCRdb outputs TRBD2, but without DNA this stays unchecked. The CDR3 contains 16 residues. This CDR3 reads CASSGLALSSYNEQFF.

The V call is TRBV28, the J call TRBJ2-7; checking the TCRdb D call of TRBD1 is not possible without DNA. The CDR3 is 17 residues long. Germline assignment: CDR1 MDHEN and CDR2 SYDVKM. This chain's CDR3 is CASSLPPGQFSSYEQYF.

The chain carries TRBV4-3 and TRBJ2-2. Germline CDR1 LGHNA, CDR2 YSLEER. The CDR3 has 15 residues. The CDR3 spells CASSQDQTGTGELFF.

This chain links TRBV12-3 or TRBV12-4 with TRBJ2-7; TCRdb indicates TRBD1, and absent DNA this call remains unverified. The CDR3 sequence is 15 residues long. This CDR3 reads CASSPSARGTYEQYF.

The gene calls are TRBV5-1 and TRBJ1-1; the TCRdb D gene call, TRBD1, has no DNA to confirm it. Germline V gene lookup returns CDR1 SGHRS and CDR2 YFSETQ. The CDR3 is 16 amino acids. CDR3 region: CASSLRQGAENTEAFF. Combining the CDR3 with reference TRBV5-1 and TRBJ1-1 gives the whole variable domain KAGVTQTPRYLIKTRGQQVTLSCSPISGHRSVSWYQQTPGQGLQFLFEYFSETQRNKGNFPGRFSGRQFSNSRSEMNVSTLELGDSALYLCASSLRQGAENTEAFFGQGTRLTVV.

The chain is built from TRBV2 and TRBJ2-2; lacking DNA, the TRBD2 call made by TCRdb goes unchecked. Germline CDR1 reads SNHLY; CDR2 reads FYNNEI. The CDR3 is 15 residues long. This CDR3 reads CASSSEGAITGELFF.

V and J are TRBV19 and TRBJ1-3; the TRBD1 assignment by TCRdb is unverifiable without DNA. Germline-derived CDR1 and CDR2 are LNHDA and SQIVND (reference sequence). CDR3 length equals 15 residues. CDR3 loop: CASTDTGGVGNTIYF.

CDR3 sequence: CASSLDEGFLTGELFF. This chain links TRBV7-7 with TRBJ2-2; TCRdb proposes TRBD2, but this gene call is untestable without DNA. The CDR3 is made up of 16 amino acids. Germline loops: CDR1 SSHAT, CDR2 FNYEAQ (reference sequence).

The chain has TRBV25-1 and TRBJ2-5; TCRdb reports TRBD2, a call that lacks DNA to check it against. The germline CDR1 and CDR2 sequences are MGHDK and SYGVNS. The CDR3 consists of 15 residues. CDR3: CASSPGGTILGTQYF.

This chain connects TRBV4-3 to TRBJ2-2; TCRdb gives TRBD2 as the D gene, but with no DNA this cannot be confirmed. The germline CDR1 and CDR2 sequences are LGHNA and YSLEER. CDR3 size: 16 residues. CDR3 region: CASSLETSGNIGELFF.

The rearrangement links TRBV6-1 to TRBJ2-5. Germline lookup yields CDR1 MNHNS and CDR2 SASEGT. CDR3 length: 13 amino acids. CDR3 residues: CASSQRPKETQYF.

The CDR3: CASSERQGQPQHF. The chain joins TRBV7-2 to TRBJ1-5. Germline V CDR1 and CDR2: SGHTA, FQGNSA. The CDR3 has 13 amino acids. Combining the CDR3 with reference TRBV7-2 and TRBJ1-5 gives the whole variable domain GAGVSQSPSNKVTEKGKDVELRCDPISGHTALYWYRQSLGQGLEFLIYFQGNSAPDKSGLPSDRFSAERTGGSVSTLTIQRTQQEDSAVYLCASSERQGQPQHFGDGTRLSIL.

The gene calls are TRBV19 and TRBJ2-3; the TRBD1 assignment by TCRdb is unverifiable without DNA. The CDR3 is 15 amino acids. CDR1 and CDR2 from the germline V gene are LNHDA and SQIVND (reference sequence). The CDR3 reads CASSRTGGVTDTQYF. Full variable domain (remainder filled in from reference TRBV19 and TRBJ2-3): DGGITQSPKYLFRKEGQNVTLSCEQNLNHDAMYWYRQDPGQGLRLIYYSQIVNDFQKGDIAEGYSVSREKKESFPLTVTSAQKNPTAFYLCASSRTGGVTDTQYFGPGTRLTVL.

The CDR3 protein is CASSLTAPGTTEDTQYF. The chain couples TRBV27 to TRBJ2-3; the TRBD1 assignment by TCRdb is unverifiable without DNA. The CDR3 sequence is 17 residues long. Germline lookup yields CDR1 MNHEY and CDR2 SMNVEV (reference sequence).